This entry lists 11 T cell receptor beta chains sequenced from one sample in a study of T cell repertoires in cytomegalovirus infection. TCRdb ran MiXCR on the reads and lists one entry per CDR3 protein. Of fewer than 700,000 distinct CDR3 sequences listed, roughly 26% were seen once; the top ten hold roughly 8%. Sample: CD8+ T cells from PBMCs. These receptors were collected from a human donor in good health (CMV status not recorded). Some clones in this sample may be carry-over from other donors' samples.

This clonotype was counted at least ten times. The rearrangement links TRBV7-2 to TRBJ2-3, with D hard to call. CDR1 and CDR2 from the germline V gene are SGHTA and FQGNSA. V was shortened by 3 bases and J by 4 bases, with 11 bases between the two germline ends. This CDR3 has 14 amino acids. DNA of the CDR3: TGTGCCAGCAGCTTCGAGATAGCAGCAGATACGCAGTATTTT. Amino acids: CASSFEIAADTQYF.

This clonotype was recorded at least ten times. This sequence joins TRBV7-9 and TRBJ1-3, with D maybe TRBD1 (5 bases). The CDR3 is 15 amino acids. Trimming took 5 bases from V and 0 from J, leaving 11 bases between them. Per the germline V gene, CDR1 is SEHNR and CDR2 is FQNEAQ (reference sequence). DNA of the CDR3: TGTGCCAGCAGCCAAGACAGTTCCTCTGGAAACACCATATATTTT. It yields the protein CASSQDSSSGNTIYF.

Only a few counts were recorded for this clonotype. The gene calls are TRBV9 and TRBJ1-1, with D possibly matching TRBD1 (6 bases). The CDR3 totals 15 residues. Germline V gene data show CDR1 as SGDLS and CDR2 as YYNGEE. V dropped 3 bases and J dropped 0 bases, with 12 bases sitting between them. CDR3 in amino acids: CASSERQDLNTEAFF. CDR3 DNA: TGTGCCAGCAGCGAAAGACAGGATTTGAACACTGAAGCTTTCTTT.

This clonotype was observed at least ten times. The V call is TRBV7-8, the J call TRBJ2-7; D is ambiguous. The CDR3 has 13 residues. V lost 2 bases and J lost 7, with 12 bases in between. CDR1 is SGHVS and CDR2 is FQNEAQ in the germline V gene. In nucleotides, the CDR3 is TGTGCCAGCAGCTTAAGTCACTCGGAAGAGCAGTACGTC. This codes for CASSLSHSEEQYV.

This clonotype was seen more than once but under ten times. V gene TRBV20-1 combines with J gene TRBJ1-5; weak D call: TRBD1 (5 bases). The CDR3 runs to 15 residues. The V end was cut by 0 bases, the J end by 7 bases, with 16 bases between. In germline, CDR1 is DFQATT, CDR2 SNEGSKA (reference sequence). In nucleotides, the CDR3 is TGCAGTGCTAGAGATCTGGGGGGAGTCGAACAGCCCCAGCATTTT. Its translation: CSARDLGGVEQPQHF.

In this sample, this clonotype turned up a few times. The chain employs TRBV27 and TRBJ2-3; no definite D call. The germline V gene encodes CDR1 MNHEY and CDR2 SMNVEV (reference sequence). CDR3 length: 14 residues. V lost 8 bases and J 6 bases, leaving 18 bases between the germline ends. CDR3 in amino acids: CASSLGRTRDTQYF. The CDR3 DNA follows: TGTGCCAGCTCGCTAGGACGGACCCGGGATACGCAGTATTTT.

The chain employs TRBV29-1 and TRBJ1-5, with a tentative D call TRBD1 (5 bases). V was shortened by 6 bases and J by 4 bases, with 13 bases between the two germline ends. Per germline, CDR1 SQVTM and CDR2 ANQGSEA. The CDR3 is 13 residues long. The CDR3 region has the DNA TGCAGCGTAGCCCGGGGCCTAAATCAGCCCCAGCATTTT. This encodes CSVARGLNQPQHF.

This clonotype has only a few counts. This sequence joins TRBV28 and TRBJ1-5; 7 positions match TRBD1. The CDR3 spans 16 residues. CDR1 MDHEN and CDR2 SYDVKM come from the germline V gene. Trimming at V came to 6 bases and at J to 0 bases, leaving 8 bases not matched to a gene. CDR3 bases: TGTGCCAGCAGGCCCGGGACAGATGTTAGCAATCAGCCCCAGCATTTT. As protein: CASRPGTDVSNQPQHF. The whole variable domain, filled in from reference TRBV28 and TRBJ1-5, reads DVKVTQSSRYLVKRTGEKVFLECVQDMDHENMFWYRQDPGLGLRLIYFSYDVKMKEKGDIPEGYSVSREKKERFSLILESASTNQTSMYLCASRPGTDVSNQPQHFGDGTRLSIL.

The chain recombines TRBV27 with TRBJ2-3; D might be TRBD2 (5 bases). The CDR3 has 15 amino acids. V shed 5 bases and J shed 6 bases, with 18 bases lying between them. Germline loops: CDR1 MNHEY, CDR2 SMNVEV (reference sequence). CDR3 region: CASSPPPNGVDTQYF. DNA of the CDR3: TGTGCCAGCAGTCCTCCCCCTAACGGGGTTGATACGCAGTATTTT.

This rearrangement joins TRBV6-4 to TRBJ1-2; no clear D. Trimming cost V 0 bases and J 3 bases, with 8 bases left between them. Per germline, CDR1 MRHNA and CDR2 SNTAGT. The CDR3 extends over 14 amino acids. The CDR3 here is CASSDSKADYGYTF. The DNA of the CDR3 is TGTGCCAGCAGTGACTCGAAGGCGGACTATGGCTACACCTTC.

The chain uses TRBV7-9 and TRBJ1-1; 7 bases match TRBD1. Per the germline V gene, CDR1 is SEHNR and CDR2 is FQNEAQ (reference sequence). V was clipped by 3 bases and J by 11 bases; unmatched bases: 6. The CDR3 covers 12 residues. This chain's CDR3 is CASSFTGVGAFF. The CDR3 nucleotides read TGTGCCAGCAGCTTCACAGGGGTAGGGGCTTTCTTT. Based on the CDR3 plus reference TRBV7-9 and TRBJ1-1, the full variable domain is DTGVSQNPRHKITKRGQNVTFRCDPISEHNRLYWYRQTLGQGPEFLTYFQNEAQLEKSRLLSDRFSAERPKGSFSTLEIQRTEQGDSAMYLCASSFTGVGAFFGQGTRLTVV.